Shown below are 8 T cell receptor beta chains from a single sample sequenced in a study of control samples from healthy donors and cancer patients (dated by TCRdb to 2018 to 2020). Library preparation employed the immunoSEQ multiplex PCR assay. Entries here come from immuneACCESS through TCRdb and include only in-frame sequences with V and J called. Some clones fail to appear in such tables; in the studies checked, an unresolved V gene covers under half of the shortfall, and the cause of the remainder is unknown. The sample table contains about 110,000 clones; only one count was recorded for approximately 87% of them. Roughly 3.5% of the sample rests with the top ten. What was sequenced was PBMCs. The receptors were gathered from a woman in her sixties with lung cancer.

V and J are TRBV5-4 and TRBJ1-3, with D possibly matching TRBD1 (5 bases). The CDR3 extends over 15 amino acids. Trimming took off 4 bases at V and 0 bases at J, with 11 bases between the two ends. The germline V gene encodes CDR1 SGHNT and CDR2 YYREEE (reference sequence). CDR3 region: CASSPKGLSGNTIYF. The DNA for the CDR3 is TGTGCCAGCAGCCCAAAGGGGCTCTCTGGAAACACCATATATTTT.

This clone was counted a single time. The J gene is TRBJ1-2, the V gene TRBV7-9; D is ambiguous. Germline-derived CDR1 and CDR2 are SEHNR and FQNEAQ (reference sequence). Trimming shortened V by 5 bases and J by 1 base, and 8 bases separated the two germline ends. The CDR3 extends over 13 amino acids. CDR3 DNA sequence: TGTGCCAGCAGCCTCACAGATAACTATGGCTACACCTTC. This gives the protein CASSLTDNYGYTF.

The chain employs TRBV27 and TRBJ1-2; D is uncertain. Germline lookup yields CDR1 MNHEY and CDR2 SMNVEV (reference sequence). V lost 3 bases to trimming and J lost 1 base, with 6 bases between them. This CDR3 contains 13 residues. The CDR3 sequence: CASSFDINYGYTF. As DNA, the CDR3 is TGTGCCAGCAGTTTCGACATTAACTATGGCTACACCTTC.

CDR3 protein: CASSLRQGDYGYTF. The DNA of the CDR3 is TGTGCCAGTAGCTTGAGACAGGGTGACTATGGCTACACCTTC. This chain links TRBV19 with TRBJ1-2, with 7 positions matching TRBD1. V shed 6 bases, J shed 3 bases, and the junction held 7 bases outside the gene matches. The germline V gene encodes CDR1 LNHDA and CDR2 SQIVND (reference sequence). The CDR3 runs 14 residues.

The genes are TRBV19 and TRBJ1-2; 7 bases are a match to TRBD1. The CDR3 is 17 residues long. Germline V gene sequence: CDR1 LNHDA, CDR2 SQIVND (reference sequence). J gave up 4 bases and V 8 bases, and 19 bases lay outside the gene matches. CDR3 sequence: CASGTTLGQTKIYGYTF. CDR3 DNA sequence: TGTGCCAGTGGTACGACTCTGGGACAGACAAAAATCTATGGCTACACCTTC.

V gene TRBV5-4 combines with J gene TRBJ2-6; D is perhaps TRBD1 (5 bases). Germline values: CDR1 SGHNT, CDR2 YYREEE (reference sequence). The CDR3 spans 17 residues. The V end lost 0 bases, the J end lost 0 bases, and 10 bases lay between the germline ends. The CDR3 reads CASSLEGPSSGANVLTF. The CDR3 bases are TGTGCCAGCAGCTTGGAGGGGCCAAGCTCTGGGGCCAACGTCCTGACTTTC.

V is TRBV7-8 and J is TRBJ2-5, with a tentative D call TRBD2 (6 bases). V lost 3 bases and J lost 3, with 14 bases in between. The CDR3 is 15 amino acids. CDR1 SGHVS and CDR2 FQNEAQ come from the germline V gene. The CDR3 sequence is CASSFTGDSEETQYF. The CDR3 bases are TGTGCCAGCAGCTTTACGGGGGACTCAGAAGAGACCCAGTACTTC. The whole variable domain, filled in from reference TRBV7-8 and TRBJ2-5, reads GAGVSQSPRYKVAKRGQDVALRCDPISGHVSLFWYQQALGQGPEFLTYFQNEAQLDKSGLPSDRFFAERPEGSVSTLKIQRTQQEDSAVYLCASSFTGDSEETQYFGPGTRLLVL.

The chain employs TRBV29-1 and TRBJ1-2, with D perhaps matching TRBD1 (5 bases). The V end was cut by 7 bases, the J end by 3 bases, with 9 bases between. The CDR3 contains 11 residues. Germline V gives CDR1 SQVTM, CDR2 ANQGSEA. This CDR3 is CSAREYYGYTF. The CDR3 bases are TGCAGCGCCAGGGAATACTATGGCTACACCTTC.